These 7 T cell receptor beta chains were all obtained from the same sample, sequenced in a study of PD-1 blockade in classical Hodgkin lymphoma. Every patient relapsed after autologous stem cell transplantation, and brentuximab vedotin exposure varied. The data were produced by immunoSEQ multiplex PCR, yet TCRdb's version contains in-frame clones alone and is incomplete. The sample holds about 26,000 clones, roughly 68% seen once. The material was peripheral blood mononuclear cells (PBMCs), obtained before the second cycle of nivolumab. These receptors all come from a human donor with classical Hodgkin lymphoma.

The chain has TRBV6-5 and TRBJ2-7; 9 nucleotides line up with TRBD1. The trim removed 2 bases at V and 6 bases at J, leaving 5 bases unmatched. The germline V gene has CDR1 MNHEY and CDR2 SVGAGI. The CDR3 consists of 14 residues. The chain's CDR3 is CASSYKDRGLEQYF. The CDR3 nucleotides read TGTGCCAGCAGTTACAAGGACAGGGGACTCGAGCAGTACTTC.

Here the CDR3 DNA reads TGTGCCAGCAGTGATCGAGATGAGGGGGTCCAAGAGACCCAGTACTTC. Protein: CASSDRDEGVQETQYF. V gene TRBV25-1 combines with J gene TRBJ2-5; possibly TRBD1 for D (6 bases). The CDR3 runs 16 residues. Looked up from germline, CDR1 is MGHDK and CDR2 is SYGVNS. The V gene lost 3 bases and the J gene lost 1 base, with 15 bases spanning the gap.

The chain combines TRBV5-4 with TRBJ2-2; D is possibly TRBD2 (5 bases). V dropped 0 bases and J dropped 5 bases, with 8 bases sitting between them. The CDR3 consists of 14 residues. CDR1 SGHNT and CDR2 YYREEE come from the germline V gene (reference sequence). The CDR3 spells CASSLGGPTGELFF. For the CDR3, the DNA is TGTGCCAGCAGCTTGGGAGGGCCAACCGGGGAGCTGTTTTTT.

The V and J genes are TRBV15 and TRBJ2-1, with D possibly matching TRBD2 (5 bases). There are 13 residues in the CDR3. CDR1 is LNHNV, CDR2 YYDKDF, per germline (reference sequence). Trimming took off 3 bases at V and 7 bases at J, with 10 bases between the two ends. The CDR3 sequence is CATSRDPGNEQFF. The DNA of the CDR3 is TGTGCCACCAGCAGGGACCCGGGGAATGAGCAGTTCTTC.

The J gene is TRBJ2-7, the V gene TRBV28, with D possibly TRBD1 on 6 matching bases. The CDR3 consists of 13 residues. Germline CDR1 reads MDHEN; CDR2 reads SYDVKM. Between the trimmed V and J ends, which lost 7 bases and 5 bases, there was a span of 15 bases. For the CDR3, the DNA is TGTGCCAGCATCGAACAGGGCGGGCACGAGCAGTACTTC. The encoded protein is CASIEQGGHEQYF. The full variable domain, with the rest looked up from reference TRBV28 and TRBJ2-7, is DVKVTQSSRYLVKRTGEKVFLECVQDMDHENMFWYRQDPGLGLRLIYFSYDVKMKEKGDIPEGYSVSREKKERFSLILESASTNQTSMYLCASIEQGGHEQYFGPGTRLTVT.

The rearrangement links TRBV29-1 to TRBJ1-2, with 9 bases matching TRBD1. The V gene's germline CDR1 is SQVTM and CDR2 ANQGSEA. Losses at the gene ends were 4 bases for V and 4 bases for J; bases not matched to a gene: 10. This CDR3 region has 15 residues. The CDR3 sequence: CSVVPVLTGGYGYTF. The CDR3 region has the DNA TGCAGCGTTGTTCCAGTTCTGACAGGGGGCTATGGCTACACCTTC.

The chain employs TRBV10-3 and TRBJ2-7; 14 nucleotides align to TRBD2. The germline V gene encodes CDR1 ENHRY and CDR2 SYGVKD. The CDR3 runs 14 residues. The V gene end was trimmed by 9 bases and the J gene end by 3 bases; junction bases not matched to a gene: 4. The CDR3 spells CAMEGLAGDYEQYF. Here the CDR3 DNA reads TGTGCCATGGAGGGACTAGCGGGAGACTACGAGCAGTACTTC.